These 21 T cell receptor beta chains were all obtained from the same sample, sequenced in a study of response to subunit inactivated influenza vaccine. One entry per CDR3 protein results from TCRdb running MiXCR on the RT-PCR reads. This sample yields some 520,000 distinct CDR3 sequences, of which about 15% are seen a single time; less than 4% belongs to the top ten. The specimen was CD4+ T cells sorted from PBMCs, collected less than 30 months after vaccination. The source is a man aged 45 to 70 who received an inactivated influenza vaccine.

As for this clonotype: Just one base apart from a much larger clone, this may be a read error. The chain carries TRBV6-2 or TRBV6-3 and TRBJ2-5; unclear D gene. CDR3 length: 11 residues. The V gene's germline CDR1 is MNHEY and CDR2 SVGEGT. V gave up 7 bases and J gave up 5 bases, with 8 bases separating them. The chain's CDR3 is CASMGSETQYF. Here the CDR3 DNA reads TGTGCCAGCATGGGAAGCGAGACCCAGTACTTC.

The table lists this clonotype with a few counts. The chain employs TRBV20-1 and TRBJ2-7; 8 nucleotides agree with TRBD2. The germline V gene encodes CDR1 DFQATT and CDR2 SNEGSKA (reference sequence). The CDR3 loop spans 18 amino acids. J gave up 12 bases and V 6 bases, and 31 bases lay outside the gene matches. The CDR3 DNA reads as TGCAGTGCCGTCGGGGGTATGGTAGCGGGACGCTCCCCGTCGGTGGGGTACTTC. Translating it yields CSAVGGMVAGRSPSVGYF.

This sequence joins TRBV20-1 and TRBJ2-5, with 11 bases that match TRBD2. Germline CDR1 reads DFQATT; CDR2 reads SNEGSKA (reference sequence). The length of the CDR3 is 15 residues. V shed 6 bases, J shed 0 bases, and the junction held 6 bases outside the gene matches. The CDR3 loop is CSAPTSGRYQETQYF. The CDR3 nucleotides are TGCAGTGCCCCCACTAGCGGGAGATACCAAGAGACCCAGTACTTC.

This clonotype occurred a few times. The V and J genes are TRBV7-9 and TRBJ2-3, with TRBD2 as a possible D gene (7 bases). The CDR3 spans 14 residues. V was shortened by 5 bases and J by 6 bases, with 15 bases between the two germline ends. Germline V gene sequence: CDR1 SEHNR, CDR2 FQNEAQ (reference sequence). CDR3 in amino acids: CASSHTEGGDTQYF. CDR3 coding DNA: TGTGCCAGCAGCCACACGGAGGGGGGGGATACGCAGTATTTT.

V gene TRBV20-1 combines with J gene TRBJ1-1; maybe TRBD1 (6 bases). Germline V gives CDR1 DFQATT, CDR2 SNEGSKA (reference sequence). The V end lost 4 bases, the J end lost 6 bases, and 15 bases lay between the germline ends. This CDR3 spans 13 amino acids. The CDR3 region is CSATHIQGSEAFF. CDR3 DNA: TGCAGTGCTACTCATATACAGGGCTCTGAAGCTTTCTTT.

This clonotype was counted between two and nine times. CDR3 in DNA: TGTGCCAGCAGTGCAAGTGGCAGAGCTAACATTCAGTACTTC. It specifies CASSASGRANIQYF. The gene calls are TRBV2 and TRBJ2-4; D not certain. Germline V gene data show CDR1 as SNHLY and CDR2 as FYNNEI. Trimming removed 4 bases at V and 7 bases at J, with 14 bases between. The CDR3 is 14 amino acids.

The chain employs TRBV19 and TRBJ2-7; TRBD2 matches 11 bases. V dropped 8 bases and J dropped 0; count of bases not matched to a gene: 3. This CDR3 comprises 14 residues. Germline V gene sequence: CDR1 LNHDA, CDR2 SQIVND (reference sequence). The CDR3 nucleotides are TGTGCCAGTGCTACTAGCGGGAGCTCCTACGAGCAGTACTTC. This codes for CASATSGSSYEQYF.

This chain links TRBV6-1 with TRBJ1-6; the D gene is possibly TRBD1 (5 bases). Trimming pared 5 bases from V and 12 bases from J, leaving 26 bases between. The CDR3 is made up of 17 amino acids. Germline-derived CDR1 and CDR2 are MNHNS and SASEGT. CDR3 sequence (DNA): TGTGCCAGCAGTCCCACCACCGAGGCGGTTGGGAGGGGACCCCTCCACTTT. This gives the protein CASSPTTEAVGRGPLHF.

This clonotype was detected a few times. This chain links TRBV14 with TRBJ2-5, with 8 bases fitting TRBD2. Germline CDR1 SGHDN, CDR2 FVKESK. The CDR3 covers 16 residues. V gave up 1 base and J gave up 2 bases; unmatched junction bases: 6. For the CDR3, the DNA is TGTGCCAGCAGCCAAGCCGGCACTAGCGGACAAGAGACCCAGTACTTC. Protein product: CASSQAGTSGQETQYF.

This clonotype was observed many times. The V call is TRBV7-2, the J call TRBJ1-2, with D maybe TRBD1 (5 bases). CDR1 and CDR2 (germline): SGHTA, FQGNSA. This CDR3 is 12 amino acids long. Trimming left V 5 bases short and J 6 bases short, with 10 bases between. CDR3 protein: CASSPGAHGYTF. CDR3 nucleotide sequence: TGTGCCAGCAGCCCCGGGGCGCATGGCTACACCTTC.

J is TRBJ1-4 and V is TRBV20-1; TRBD1 is a possible D gene (6 bases). CDR1 is DFQATT and CDR2 is SNEGSKA in the germline V gene (reference sequence). The CDR3 totals 15 residues. The germline V and J ends were trimmed by 0 bases and 5 bases, with 13 bases remaining between them. CDR3 bases: TGCAGTGCTAGAGATGTTAGGGACATAAATGAAAAACTGTTTTTT. Translation: CSARDVRDINEKLFF.

CDR3 nucleotides: TGCAGTGCTAGAGACGGGACATTGAACACTGAAGCTTTCTTT. It yields the protein CSARDGTLNTEAFF. J is TRBJ1-1 and V is TRBV20-1; the D gene is possibly TRBD1 (6 bases). CDR3 length equals 14 residues. Trimming shortened V by 0 bases and J by 0 bases, and 8 bases separated the two germline ends. CDR1 and CDR2 from the germline V gene are DFQATT and SNEGSKA (reference sequence).

This chain connects TRBV3-1 to TRBJ2-7; maybe TRBD1 (6 bases). Germline V gene lookup returns CDR1 LGHDT and CDR2 YNNKEL (reference sequence). V was shortened by 3 bases and J by 6 bases, with 15 bases between the two germline ends. The CDR3 is made up of 14 amino acids. Here the CDR3 reads CASSHRQDRSEQYF. In nucleotides, the CDR3 is TGTGCCAGCAGCCATCGACAGGATAGGTCCGAGCAGTACTTC.

This clonotype was observed a handful of times. This sequence joins TRBV3-1 and TRBJ1-5, with D possibly matching TRBD1 (5 bases). Trimming shortened V by 4 bases and J by 10 bases, and 11 bases separated the two germline ends. CDR1 is LGHDT, CDR2 YNNKEL, per germline (reference sequence). This CDR3 spans 12 amino acids. The CDR3, as DNA: TGTGCCAGCAGCCGCGGGGGAGGACCCCAGCATTTT. This sequence encodes CASSRGGGPQHF.

V is TRBV18 and J is TRBJ2-3; 9 bases map to TRBD1. This CDR3 has 17 residues. Germline V gene lookup returns CDR1 KGHSH and CDR2 LQKENI. J gave up 2 bases and V 4 bases, and 10 bases lay outside the gene matches. The CDR3 region is CASSQRMTGGNTDTQYF. The CDR3 DNA reads TGTGCCAGCTCACAAAGGATGACAGGGGGAAACACAGATACGCAGTATTTT.

The chain employs TRBV6-1 and TRBJ2-7, with D maybe TRBD1 (5 bases). Trimming removed 5 bases from V and 0 bases from J, with 11 bases in between. The CDR3 extends over 14 amino acids. Germline CDR1 MNHNS, CDR2 SASEGT. CDR3 nucleotide sequence: TGTGCCAGCAGTCCCAGGGCCCACTCCTACGAGCAGTACTTC. Translated: CASSPRAHSYEQYF.

There are many counts of this clonotype. The chain has TRBV14 and TRBJ2-5, with 9 nucleotides matching TRBD2. Per germline, CDR1 SGHDN and CDR2 FVKESK. The J segment lost 4 bases and the V segment lost 0 bases, leaving 9 bases of the junction unmatched. The CDR3 length is 17 residues. Written as DNA, the CDR3 is TGTGCCAGCAGCCAAGATCGTTTAGCGGGAGCGGCAGAGACCCAGTACTTC. It translates to CASSQDRLAGAAETQYF. The full variable domain, its missing parts supplied by reference TRBV14 and TRBJ2-5, is EAGVTQFPSHSVIEKGQTVTLRCDPISGHDNLYWYRRVMGKEIKFLLHFVKESKQDESGMPNNRFLAERTGGTYSTLKVQPAELEDSGVYFCASSQDRLAGAAETQYFGPGTRLLVL.

On this clonotype: A much larger clone differs from this one at a single base, so this may be a read error. This rearrangement joins TRBV24-1 to TRBJ2-1, with D possibly matching TRBD2 (6 bases). The CDR3 loop spans 19 amino acids. Trimming took 4 bases from V and 8 from J, leaving 29 bases between them. The germline V gene has CDR1 KGHDR and CDR2 SFDVKD. CDR3 region: CATSEAYGERGTPWDEQFF. CDR3 nucleotide sequence: TGTGCCACCAGTGAGGCTTATGGGGAGCGCGGGACCCCCTGGGATGAGCAGTTCTTC.

This clonotype was recorded a few times. This rearrangement joins TRBV20-1 to TRBJ2-5; D tentatively fits TRBD1 or TRBD2 (6 bases each). Trimming took 1 base from V and 2 from J, leaving 14 bases between them. This CDR3 has 15 amino acids. Per the germline V gene, CDR1 is DFQATT and CDR2 is SNEGSKA (reference sequence). CDR3 in DNA: TGCAGTGCTAGAGGCGGGACATCAGGTCAAGAGACCCAGTACTTC. The encoded protein is CSARGGTSGQETQYF.

The chain carries TRBV20-1 and TRBJ2-1, with unresolved D. V was pared by 0 bases and J by 5 bases, with 5 bases between. This CDR3 comprises 12 residues. Germline CDR1 is DFQATT and CDR2 is SNEGSKA (reference sequence). CDR3 DNA sequence: TGCAGTGCTAGAGAATTTAACAATGAGCAGTTCTTC. Amino acids: CSAREFNNEQFF.

This clonotype was counted a few times. V usage is TRBV5-1 and J usage is TRBJ1-6; no reliable D call. The CDR3 contains 13 residues. Deletions cut 1 base from V and 8 bases from J, with 7 bases between. Germline V gene data show CDR1 as SGHRS and CDR2 as YFSETQ. CDR3 in amino acids: CASSLWGDSPLHF. The CDR3 region has the DNA TGCGCCAGCAGCTTGTGGGGAGATTCACCCCTCCACTTT.